Listed here are 5 T cell receptor beta chains from one sample, sequenced in a study of response to subunit inactivated influenza vaccine. MiXCR was run by TCRdb on the RT-PCR reads, yielding one entry per CDR3 protein. The sample comprises roughly 570,000 distinct CDR3 sequences, 10% to 15% of which are singletons, and around 14% rests with the top ten. Sequenced here: PBMCs from blood, sampled roughly 45 days after vaccination. The receptors shown here come from a man between 45 and 60 years old who received an inactivated influenza vaccine.

The V call is TRBV2, the J call TRBJ2-3, with a possible D match to TRBD1 (5 bases). Germline V gene lookup returns CDR1 SNHLY and CDR2 FYNNEI. Trimming stripped 7 bases from V and 2 bases from J, with 16 bases between. This CDR3 region has 15 residues. CDR3 nucleotide sequence: TGTGCCAGCACTGGACAAGTGGGTTACACAGATACGCAGTATTTT. As protein: CASTGQVGYTDTQYF.

The chain joins TRBV7-2 to TRBJ1-3, with D uncertain. Trimming left V 5 bases short and J 0 bases short, with 8 bases between. The CDR3 runs 14 residues. CDR1 is SGHTA, CDR2 FQGNSA, per germline. Here the CDR3 reads CASSRGGSGNTIYF. In DNA form, the CDR3 reads TGTGCCAGCAGCCGAGGAGGCTCTGGAAACACCATATATTTT. Complete variable domain (other parts from reference TRBV7-2 and TRBJ1-3): GAGVSQSPSNKVTEKGKDVELRCDPISGHTALYWYRQSLGQGLEFLIYFQGNSAPDKSGLPSDRFSAERTGGSVSTLTIQRTQQEDSAVYLCASSRGGSGNTIYFGEGSWLTVV.

The chain combines TRBV29-1 with TRBJ1-1, with 10 bases lining up with TRBD1. The CDR3 length is 12 residues. Trimming cost V 6 bases and J 4 bases; bases outside gene matches: 2. The germline V gene has CDR1 SQVTM and CDR2 ANQGSEA. The CDR3 sequence is CSVGQGITEAFF. Written as DNA, the CDR3 is TGCAGCGTGGGACAGGGGATCACTGAAGCTTTCTTT. The full variable domain, with the rest looked up from reference TRBV29-1 and TRBJ1-1, is SAVISQKPSRDICQRGTSLTIQCQVDSQVTMMFWYRQQPGQSLTLIATANQGSEATYESGFVIDKFPISRPNLTFSTLTVSNMSPEDSSIYLCSVGQGITEAFFGQGTRLTVV.

This clonotype was seen a handful of times. This chain joins TRBV11-1 and TRBJ2-5; D perhaps matches TRBD1 (6 bases). Germline V lookup: CDR1 SGHAT, CDR2 FQDESV (reference sequence). This CDR3 is built from 14 residues. Trimming pared 1 base from V and 4 bases from J, leaving 10 bases between. CDR3 nucleotides: TGTGCCAGCAGCTTAGAGGGACACGGAGAGACCCAGTACTTC. Translating gives CASSLEGHGETQYF.

This clonotype was seen many times. The gene calls are TRBV20-1 and TRBJ2-5; D assignment may be TRBD1 or TRBD2 (5 bases each). Germline CDR1 and CDR2: DFQATT and SNEGSKA (reference sequence). The CDR3 is made up of 13 amino acids. V was pared by 3 bases and J by 5 bases, with 13 bases between. This chain's CDR3 is CSASPGTGETQYF. In DNA, the CDR3 is TGCAGTGCTAGCCCAGGGACGGGTGAGACCCAGTACTTC.